The 16 T cell receptor beta chains reported below all come from one sample, sequenced in a study of cytomegalovirus exposure and HLA in healthy donors. PCR primers comprised 60 Vbeta and 13 Jbeta primers. The assay was immunoSEQ multiplex PCR, and TCRdb's table has in-frame clones only and misses some. The profile shows approximately 190,000 clones, over 70% of them singletons. The sequenced material came from PBMCs. The receptors shown here come from a man in his fifties in good health and CMV-seronegative.

The J gene is TRBJ1-3, the V gene TRBV13, with 10 bases that match TRBD1. From germline, CDR1 is PRHDT and CDR2 FYEKMQ (reference sequence). The CDR3 sequence is 16 residues long. Trimming took 5 bases from V and 3 from J; bases not matched to a gene: 7. CDR3 loop: CASSTKTGGRGNTIYF. CDR3 bases: TGTGCCAGCAGCACCAAGACAGGGGGCCGTGGAAACACCATATATTTT. The whole variable domain, filled in from reference TRBV13 and TRBJ1-3, reads AAGVIQSPRHLIKEKRETATLKCYPIPRHDTVYWYQQGPGQDPQFLISFYEKMQSDKGSIPDRFSAQQFSDYHSELNMSSLELGDSALYFCASSTKTGGRGNTIYFGEGSWLTVV.

This chain uses TRBV7-9 with TRBJ1-1; 8 nucleotides line up with TRBD1. With V trimmed by 5 bases and J by 4 bases, 9 bases remained unmatched. The CDR3 spans 15 residues. Germline values: CDR1 SEHNR, CDR2 FQNEAQ (reference sequence). The CDR3 nucleotides are TGTGCCAGCAGCCCTGGACAGGGCCCGTTCACTGAAGCTTTCTTT. This sequence encodes CASSPGQGPFTEAFF.

The rearrangement joins TRBV19 to TRBJ1-4; no clear D gene. From germline, CDR1 is LNHDA and CDR2 SQIVND (reference sequence). The CDR3 totals 15 residues. V lost 0 bases to trimming and J lost 8 bases, with 13 bases between them. Written as DNA, the CDR3 is TGTGCCAGTAGTATAGACGGGGAGGTGGAAGAAAAACTGTTTTTT. Protein sequence: CASSIDGEVEEKLFF.

This chain links TRBV10-3 with TRBJ2-5; D is unresolved. The CDR3 loop spans 14 amino acids. Per germline, CDR1 ENHRY and CDR2 SYGVKD. V lost 2 bases, J lost 5 bases, and 12 bases lay in between. The CDR3 region is CAISEKPPGETQYF. The DNA for the CDR3 is TGTGCCATCAGTGAGAAACCCCCCGGGGAGACCCAGTACTTC.

The gene calls are TRBV5-5 and TRBJ2-5, with D possibly TRBD1 on 5 matching bases. V was clipped by 0 bases and J by 4 bases, with 10 bases between them. The CDR3 extends over 14 amino acids. CDR1 and CDR2 (germline): SGHKS, YYEKEE (reference sequence). CDR3 sequence reads: CASSLAPQGETQYF. CDR3 coding DNA: TGTGCCAGCAGCTTGGCCCCCCAGGGAGAGACCCAGTACTTC. The variable domain in full, with the rest retrieved from reference TRBV5-5 and TRBJ2-5, is DAGVTQSPTHLIKTRGQQVTLRCSPISGHKSVSWYQQVLGQGPQFIFQYYEKEERGRGNFPDRFSARQFPNYSSELNVNALLLGDSALYLCASSLAPQGETQYFGPGTRLLVL.

The chain joins TRBV2 to TRBJ1-1; no clear D gene. This CDR3 spans 14 amino acids. The V end lost 2 bases, the J end lost 1 base, and 8 bases lay between the germline ends. Germline assignment: CDR1 SNHLY and CDR2 FYNNEI. The CDR3 here is CASSETSGNTEAFF. In nucleotides, the CDR3 is TGTGCCAGCAGTGAAACCAGTGGGAACACTGAAGCTTTCTTT. The variable domain in full, completed from reference TRBV2 and TRBJ1-1, reads EPEVTQTPSHQVTQMGQEVILRCVPISNHLYFYWYRQILGQKVEFLVSFYNNEISEKSEIFDDQFSVERPDGSNFTLKIRSTKLEDSAMYFCASSETSGNTEAFFGQGTRLTVV.

This chain joins TRBV7-3 and TRBJ2-1, with 11 bases that match TRBD2. The CDR3 loop spans 15 amino acids. Trimming cost V 3 bases and J 8 bases; bases outside gene matches: 6. Germline-derived CDR1 and CDR2 are SGHTA and FQGTGA. CDR3 bases: TGTGCCAGCAGCTTCCTAGCGGGGGGCATTCATGAGCAGTTCTTC. As protein: CASSFLAGGIHEQFF.

This sequence joins TRBV5-8 and TRBJ1-2; TRBD1 matches at 7 bases. Germline CDR1 is SGHTS and CDR2 is YDEGEE. V dropped 7 bases and J dropped 4; count of bases not matched to a gene: 13. The length of the CDR3 is 15 residues. CDR3 nucleotide sequence: TGTGCCAGCGTTGGGTACAGGGGATCCGGCTATGGCTACACCTTC. This encodes CASVGYRGSGYGYTF.

The chain employs TRBV5-6 and TRBJ2-5, with 10 bases lining up with TRBD1. From germline, CDR1 is SGHDT and CDR2 YYEEEE. The CDR3 has 15 amino acids. Germline trimming cut 5 bases from V and 4 bases from J; bases unmatched to any gene: 8. The CDR3 region has the DNA TGTGCCAGCAGTACATACCGGGACAGGGGAGAGACCCAGTACTTC. Protein: CASSTYRDRGETQYF.

The table lists this clone with a count of one. The chain has TRBV2 and TRBJ2-7, with 10 bases fitting TRBD2. CDR3 length: 17 residues. The germline gives CDR1 SNHLY, CDR2 FYNNEI. V was pared by 2 bases and J by 3 bases, with 10 bases of the junction left unmatched. The CDR3 nucleotides read TGTGCCAGCAGTGAATCCCTAGCGGGGGCCCTACTCTACGAGCAGTACTTC. Encoded protein: CASSESLAGALLYEQYF.

This clone was observed a handful of times. The CDR3, as DNA: TGTGCCAGTACTGGGACAGCCCTCAGTGGCTACACCTTC. Translating gives CASTGTALSGYTF. The chain employs TRBV6-1 and TRBJ1-2; 7 nucleotides agree with TRBD1. The ends lost 9 bases at V and 7 bases at J; junction bases unmatched: 11. The CDR3 is 13 residues long. The germline gives CDR1 MNHNS, CDR2 SASEGT.

The chain employs TRBV9 and TRBJ2-1; TRBD2 agrees at 9 bases. This CDR3 region has 15 residues. The V and J ends lost 0 bases and 7 bases, in that order; junction bases with no gene match: 5. Germline values: CDR1 SGDLS, CDR2 YYNGEE. The CDR3 sequence is CASSVAGAGGNEQFF. Here the CDR3 DNA reads TGTGCCAGCAGCGTAGCTGGAGCGGGGGGTAATGAGCAGTTCTTC.

In DNA, the CDR3 is TGTGCCACCAGCAGGCTGGAGCCTAGGACTGAAGCTTTCTTT. Residues: CATSRLEPRTEAFF. The chain uses TRBV15 and TRBJ1-1; D remains unclear. The V end lost 3 bases, the J end lost 5 bases, and 13 bases lay between the germline ends. The CDR3 sequence is 14 residues long. Germline values: CDR1 LNHNV, CDR2 YYDKDF (reference sequence). Supplemented by reference TRBV15 and TRBJ1-1, the full variable domain reads DAMVIQNPRYQVTQFGKPVTLSCSQTLNHNVMYWYQQKSSQAPKLLFHYYDKDFNNEADTPDNFQSRRPNTSFCFLDIRSPGLGDTAMYLCATSRLEPRTEAFFGQGTRLTVV.

The J gene is TRBJ2-3, the V gene TRBV4-3; D perhaps matches TRBD1 (5 bases). CDR3 length: 16 amino acids. Trimming stripped 2 bases from V and 1 base from J, with 13 bases between. Germline V lookup: CDR1 LGHNA, CDR2 YSLEER. CDR3 nucleotide sequence: TGCGCCAGCAGCCAATATAGGATAGGGGGCACAGATACGCAGTATTTT. Protein: CASSQYRIGGTDTQYF.

The V gene is TRBV10-3, the J gene TRBJ2-1; 15 bases are shared with TRBD2. The junction had 0 bases not matched to a gene; V was cut back by 4 bases and J by 5 bases. In germline, CDR1 is ENHRY, CDR2 SYGVKD. The CDR3 spans 15 residues. This CDR3 reads CAISGTSGGDNEQFF. The DNA for the CDR3 is TGTGCCATCAGTGGGACTAGCGGGGGGGACAATGAGCAGTTCTTC.

V usage is TRBV18 and J usage is TRBJ1-3; no reliable D call. The CDR3 loop spans 10 amino acids. Germline CDR1 KGHSH, CDR2 LQKENI. Trimming shortened V by 8 bases and J by 8 bases, and 7 bases separated the two germline ends. CDR3 coding DNA: TGTGCCAGCCAGGAGGACACCATATATTTT. It encodes CASQEDTIYF. Filled out from reference TRBV18 and TRBJ1-3, the complete variable domain reads NAGVMQNPRHLVRRRGQEARLRCSPMKGHSHVYWYRQLPEEGLKFMVYLQKENIIDESGMPKERFSAEFPKEGPSILRIQQVVRGDSAAYFCASQEDTIYFGEGSWLTVV.